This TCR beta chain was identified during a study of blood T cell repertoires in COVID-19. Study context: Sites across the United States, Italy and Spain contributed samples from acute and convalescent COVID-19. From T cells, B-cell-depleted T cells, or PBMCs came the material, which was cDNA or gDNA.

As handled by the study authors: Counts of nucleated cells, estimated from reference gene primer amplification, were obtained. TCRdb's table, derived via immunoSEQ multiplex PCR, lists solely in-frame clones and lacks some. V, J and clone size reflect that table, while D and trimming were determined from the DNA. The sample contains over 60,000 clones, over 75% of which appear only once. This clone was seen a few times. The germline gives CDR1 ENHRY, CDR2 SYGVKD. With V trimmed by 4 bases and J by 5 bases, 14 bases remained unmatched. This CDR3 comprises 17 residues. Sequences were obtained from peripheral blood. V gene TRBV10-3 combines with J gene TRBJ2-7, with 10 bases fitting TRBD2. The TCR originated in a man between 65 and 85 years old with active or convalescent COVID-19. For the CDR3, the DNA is TGTGCCATCAGTGTCCTACCCATAGCGGGAGGCTCGGACGAGCAGTACTTC. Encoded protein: CAISVLPIAGGSDEQYF.